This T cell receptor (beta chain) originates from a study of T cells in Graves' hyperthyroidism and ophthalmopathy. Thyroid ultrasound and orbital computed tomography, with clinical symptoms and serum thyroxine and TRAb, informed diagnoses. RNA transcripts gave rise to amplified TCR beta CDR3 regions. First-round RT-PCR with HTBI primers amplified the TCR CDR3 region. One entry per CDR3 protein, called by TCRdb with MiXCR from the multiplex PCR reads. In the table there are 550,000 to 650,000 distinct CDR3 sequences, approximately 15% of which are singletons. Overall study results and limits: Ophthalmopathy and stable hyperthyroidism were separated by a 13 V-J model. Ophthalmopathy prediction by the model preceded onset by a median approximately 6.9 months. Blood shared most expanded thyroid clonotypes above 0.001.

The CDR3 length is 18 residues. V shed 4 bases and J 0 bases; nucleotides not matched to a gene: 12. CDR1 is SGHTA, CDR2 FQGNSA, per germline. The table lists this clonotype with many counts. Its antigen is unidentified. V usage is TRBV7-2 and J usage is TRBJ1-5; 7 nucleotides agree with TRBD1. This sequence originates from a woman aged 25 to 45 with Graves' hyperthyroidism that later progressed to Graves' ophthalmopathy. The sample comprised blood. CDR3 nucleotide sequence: TGTGCCAGCAGCTCCCGTCCAGGGGGGAGGGATAGCAATCAGCCCCAGCATTTT. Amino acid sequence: CASSSRPGGRDSNQPQHF. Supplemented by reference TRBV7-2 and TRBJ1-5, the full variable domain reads GAGVSQSPSNKVTEKGKDVELRCDPISGHTALYWYRQSLGQGLEFLIYFQGNSAPDKSGLPSDRFSAERTGGSVSTLTIQRTQQEDSAVYLCASSSRPGGRDSNQPQHFGDGTRLSIL.